These T cell receptor beta chains were read from a single sample in a study of a mutant IDH1 vaccine in newly diagnosed glioma. Assay: immunoSEQ multiplex PCR; the TCRdb copy retains only in-frame clones and omits some. The sample consists of some 80,000 clones, approximately 85% of them appearing once. No antigen has been assigned to these receptors. The sample was PBMCs, taken from a glioma patient whose treatment included an IDH1 peptide vaccine. The source of these receptors is a woman aged 50 to 60 with glioma. CDR3s include the opening cysteine and the closing phenylalanine or tryptophan. D genes are given only for firm matches. Size is stated for part of the rows, as once, few or many counts, or as a class when the clone is expanded.

clone_size j_call v_call d_call cdr3_nt cdr3_aa
once TRBJ1-1 TRBV5-1 . TGCGCCAGCAGCTTGGACAGGATCACTGAAGCTTTCTTT CASSLDRITEAFF
. TRBJ2-7 TRBV4-1 . TGCGCCAGCGGGACCGGGGTGCCTTGGGAGCAGTACTTC CASGTGVPWEQYF
few TRBJ2-5 TRBV6-6 . TGTGCCAGCAGTTCCGACCAAGGCCAAGAGACCCAGTACTTC CASSSDQGQETQYF
. TRBJ2-2 TRBV28 . TGTGCCAGCACTACTACGAGGGTAAACACCGGGGAGCTGTTTTTT CASTTTRVNTGELFF
. TRBJ2-2 TRBV4-1 TRBD1 TGCGCCAGCAGCCCAGGACAGGGGGCGAACACCGGGGAGCTGTTTTTT CASSPGQGANTGELFF
. TRBJ1-4 TRBV12-5 TRBD1 TGTGCTAGTGGTTTGGGACAGGGTCAAGAAAAACTGTTTTTT CASGLGQGQEKLFF
. TRBJ2-1 TRBV5-1 TRBD2 TGCGCCAGCAGCTTCGTCACTAGCGGGAGCTCCTACAATGAGCAGTTCTTC CASSFVTSGSSYNEQFF
. TRBJ2-3 TRBV2 TRBD2 TGTGCCAGCAGGCTAGCGGGAGCGTCAGATACGCAGTATTTT CASRLAGASDTQYF
. TRBJ1-3 TRBV6-6 . TGTGCCAGCACGGGAAACACCATATATTTT CASTGNTIYF
. TRBJ1-2 TRBV5-1 . TGCGCCAGCAGCTTGGAGGGTATCCACACCTTC CASSLEGIHTF
. TRBJ1-6 TRBV5-4 TRBD1 TGTGCCAGCAGCGGGGACAGGGGTTATTCACCCCTCCACTTT CASSGDRGYSPLHF
. TRBJ2-7 TRBV28 TRBD2 TGTGCCAGCAGCGACGGACTAGCGGGAGGGGCTTCCTACGAGCAGTACTTC CASSDGLAGGASYEQYF
. TRBJ2-7 TRBV11-2 . TGTGCCAGCAGCTTAGGGCACGAGCAGTACTTC CASSLGHEQYF
. TRBJ1-5 TRBV9 . TGTGCCAGCAGCGCCTCAAGCAATCAGCCCCAGCATTTT CASSASSNQPQHF
. TRBJ1-1 TRBV18 . TGTGCCGGCTCATCCTTACAGGGGAACACTGAAGCTTTCTTT CAGSSLQGNTEAFF
once TRBJ2-7 TRBV9 . TGTGCCAGCAGCGTAGGTTGGCTAGCGACCTACGAGCAGTACTTC CASSVGWLATYEQYF
. TRBJ2-2 TRBV6-6 . TGTGCCAGCAGTCCCCTAGCTACCGGGGAGCTGTTTTTT CASSPLATGELFF
once TRBJ1-5 TRBV27 . TGTGCCAGCAGCCATGGGGCGGGCGCCAATCAGCCCCAGCATTTT CASSHGAGANQPQHF
. TRBJ2-2 TRBV7-3 TRBD2 TGTGCCAGCAGGTTAACTAGCGCCGCGAACACCGGGGAGCTGTTTTTT CASRLTSAANTGELFF
. TRBJ2-7 TRBV7-9 . TGTGCCAGCAGCTTCCCCGGGGTAGGCGGCTACGAGCAGTACTTC CASSFPGVGGYEQYF
. TRBJ2-1 TRBV20-1 . TGCAGTGCTAGGCGGAATGAGCAGTTCTTC CSARRNEQFF
. TRBJ2-7 TRBV27 . TGTGCCAGCAGTTTATCCGGACGAAACGAGCAGTACTTC CASSLSGRNEQYF
. TRBJ2-7 TRBV9 TRBD1 TGTGCCAGCAGCCCCGGGACAGCCTCCTACGAGCAGTACTTC CASSPGTASYEQYF
. TRBJ1-5 TRBV19 . TGTGCCAGTAGTATCTGGGAACAGAATAGCAATCAGCCCCAGCATTTT CASSIWEQNSNQPQHF
. TRBJ2-7 TRBV14 . TGTGCCAGCAGCCTTCCTGATCTCTCCTACGAGCAGTACTTC CASSLPDLSYEQYF
. TRBJ1-5 TRBV9 TRBD1 TGTGCCAGCAGCGTAGACGGGACAGGGGCTGGTAATCAGCCCCAGCATTTT CASSVDGTGAGNQPQHF
. TRBJ2-1 TRBV7-6 TRBD2 TGTGCCAGCAGCTTAGCCCTACTAGCGGGAGGCAATGAGCAGTTCTTC CASSLALLAGGNEQFF